These 32 T cell receptor beta chains share one sample of origin, sequenced in a study of TIL therapy for anti-PD-1-resistant metastatic lung cancer. This was the immunoSEQ v3 assay. Sequencing was performed with immunoSEQ multiplex PCR; in TCRdb, only in-frame clones are kept and a portion is missing. Among more than 90,000 clones, about three fifths were seen once, and the ten largest hold around 9.9%. Noted time point: pre-treatment sample, taken before nivolumab and TIL therapy. Most excised metastases sampled were pleural nodules or supraclavicular lymph nodes. The sequences come from tumor tissue, collected at baseline. The receptors come from a person aged 25-85 years with non-small cell lung cancer.

This rearrangement joins TRBV9 to TRBJ2-5; 10 bases agree with TRBD2. CDR1 and CDR2 (germline): SGDLS, YYNGEE. The CDR3 totals 18 residues. The ends lost 4 bases at V and 5 bases at J; junction bases unmatched: 17. The DNA of the CDR3 is TGTGCCAGCAGCCCGGGAACCGAGCGGGGGGGCCCGGGGGAGACCCAGTACTTC. It encodes CASSPGTERGGPGETQYF.

The chain couples TRBV28 to TRBJ1-2; a weak D match, TRBD1 (5 bases). With 3 bases removed from V and 8 bases from J, the gap between germline ends came to 16 bases. Germline CDR1 reads MDHEN; CDR2 reads SYDVKM. The CDR3 is 14 residues long. As DNA, the CDR3 is TGTGCCAGCAGTTTCCTCCGGATCGGGGACGGCTACACCTTC. Protein product: CASSFLRIGDGYTF.

The chain joins TRBV18 to TRBJ1-4; D is ambiguous. CDR1 and CDR2 from the germline V gene are KGHSH and LQKENI. The CDR3 is made up of 13 amino acids. Trimming removed 6 bases from V and 2 bases from J, with 7 bases in between. The chain's CDR3 is CASSIQTNEKLFF. The CDR3 nucleotides are TGTGCCAGCTCCATACAGACTAATGAAAAACTGTTTTTT.

The chain employs TRBV19 and TRBJ1-5, with 7 bases fitting TRBD1. Germline V CDR1 and CDR2: LNHDA, SQIVND (reference sequence). The CDR3 loop spans 15 amino acids. V shed 3 bases, J shed 4 bases, and the junction held 6 bases outside the gene matches. The CDR3 reads CASSIETGQNQPQHF. The CDR3 region has the DNA TGTGCCAGTAGTATCGAGACAGGGCAGAATCAGCCCCAGCATTTT.

The rearrangement joins TRBV13 to TRBJ2-3; D perhaps matches TRBD1 (9 bases). The CDR3 contains 17 residues. V lost 0 bases to trimming and J lost 3 bases, with 16 bases between them. Germline CDR1 reads PRHDT; CDR2 reads FYEKMQ (reference sequence). The CDR3 reads CASSLGDRGLGTDTQYF. The DNA for the CDR3 is TGTGCCAGCAGCTTAGGGGACAGGGGACTAGGAACAGATACGCAGTATTTT.

This chain joins TRBV29-1 and TRBJ2-5; TRBD1 or TRBD2 may be the D gene (5 bases each). Trimming cost V 7 bases and J 5 bases, with 20 bases left between them. Germline lookup yields CDR1 SQVTM and CDR2 ANQGSEA. This CDR3 spans 14 amino acids. The CDR3 sequence: CSADNRGAGETQYF. In nucleotides, the CDR3 is TGCAGCGCGGATAATAGGGGAGCAGGGGAGACCCAGTACTTC.

The V gene is TRBV24-1, the J gene TRBJ2-2; 10 bases align to TRBD2. From germline, CDR1 is KGHDR and CDR2 SFDVKD. The trim removed 4 bases at V and 3 bases at J, leaving 4 bases unmatched. The CDR3 is 16 residues long. The CDR3: CATSELSGRYTGELFF. The CDR3, as DNA: TGTGCCACCAGTGAACTTAGCGGGAGGTACACCGGGGAGCTGTTTTTT.

The V and J genes are TRBV6-6 and TRBJ1-2; D is perhaps TRBD1 (6 bases). V lost 7 bases, J lost 2 bases, and 17 bases lay in between. The length of the CDR3 is 15 residues. Germline V gene lookup returns CDR1 MNHNY and CDR2 SVGAGI (reference sequence). DNA for the CDR3: TGTGCCAGCACCAACGGAGGGGGGGAAAACTATGGCTACACCTTC. This sequence encodes CASTNGGGENYGYTF.

V usage is TRBV14 and J usage is TRBJ1-2, with D tentatively TRBD1 (6 bases). CDR3 length: 13 residues. Trimming removed 4 bases at V and 5 bases at J, with 11 bases between. CDR1 is SGHDN and CDR2 is FVKESK in the germline V gene. The CDR3 bases are TGTGCCAGCAGCCCCGGGACATCATATGGCTACACCTTC. Translating it yields CASSPGTSYGYTF. The variable domain in full, with the rest retrieved from reference TRBV14 and TRBJ1-2, is EAGVTQFPSHSVIEKGQTVTLRCDPISGHDNLYWYRRVMGKEIKFLLHFVKESKQDESGMPNNRFLAERTGGTYSTLKVQPAELEDSGVYFCASSPGTSYGYTFGSGTRLTVV.

The rearrangement joins TRBV5-4 to TRBJ2-5; 11 nucleotides align to TRBD2. V gave up 3 bases and J gave up 7 bases; unmatched junction bases: 2. CDR1 is SGHNT, CDR2 YYREEE, per germline (reference sequence). This CDR3 is built from 13 residues. In DNA form, the CDR3 reads TGTGCCAGCAGCTATAGCGGGGGGGGGACCCAGTACTTC. It codes for CASSYSGGGTQYF.

The chain joins TRBV5-4 to TRBJ2-5, with 7 bases matching TRBD1. With 4 bases clipped from V and 7 bases from J, the junction kept 13 bases outside the gene matches. The germline gives CDR1 SGHNT, CDR2 YYREEE (reference sequence). This CDR3 has 15 residues. The CDR3 coding sequence is TGTGCCAGCAGCCTGGGGACAGAACCCCTGGGGACCCAGTACTTC. It codes for CASSLGTEPLGTQYF.

V usage is TRBV5-4 and J usage is TRBJ2-3; D possibly corresponds to TRBD2 (5 bases). From germline, CDR1 is SGHNT and CDR2 YYREEE (reference sequence). This CDR3 is 14 amino acids long. V was pared by 3 bases and J by 6 bases, with 14 bases between. The CDR3 nucleotides are TGTGCCAGCAGCTCCCGGGAAACCGGGGATACGCAGTATTTT. Translated, it gives CASSSRETGDTQYF.

The CDR3 sequence: CASGKGGLYEQYF. CDR3 DNA: TGCGCCAGCGGAAAAGGGGGGCTGTACGAGCAGTACTTC. V is TRBV5-1 and J is TRBJ2-7; D is possibly TRBD1 or TRBD2 (6 bases each). The V gene's germline CDR1 is SGHRS and CDR2 YFSETQ. This CDR3 is 13 amino acids long. Trimming took 7 bases from V and 4 from J, leaving 15 bases between them.

The genes are TRBV7-2 and TRBJ1-1, with D hard to call. The germline V and J ends were trimmed by 1 base and 7 bases, with 16 bases remaining between them. The germline CDR1 and CDR2 sequences are SGHTA and FQGNSA. The CDR3 consists of 15 residues. CDR3 loop: CASSLVAGYIGEAFF. CDR3 bases: TGTGCCAGCAGCTTAGTGGCGGGGTACATTGGTGAAGCTTTCTTT.

This clone appeared a few times. J is TRBJ2-7 and V is TRBV11-2; D gene unclear. This CDR3 spans 15 amino acids. The V end lost 5 bases, the J end lost 6 bases, and 20 bases lay between the germline ends. The germline V gene has CDR1 SGHAT and CDR2 FQNNGV. The CDR3 loop is CASSTTGRYPFEQYF. CDR3 sequence (DNA): TGTGCCAGCAGCACTACGGGCCGCTATCCCTTCGAGCAGTACTTC.

The chain employs TRBV7-2 and TRBJ2-3; 7 nucleotides line up with TRBD2. V shed 2 bases, J shed 1 base, and the junction held 3 bases outside the gene matches. This CDR3 is 15 amino acids long. Germline V gene data show CDR1 as SGHTA and CDR2 as FQGNSA. The CDR3 is CASSLMLAGTDTQYF. CDR3 nucleotide sequence: TGTGCCAGCAGCTTAATGCTAGCGGGCACAGATACGCAGTATTTT.

The chain employs TRBV5-4 and TRBJ2-1; tentatively, D is TRBD2 (6 bases). V lost 0 bases, J lost 9 bases, and 10 bases lay in between. The CDR3 covers 13 residues. Germline CDR1 reads SGHNT; CDR2 reads YYREEE (reference sequence). The CDR3 region has the DNA TGTGCCAGCAGCTTGGGGAGGGAACGTGAGCAGTTCTTC. Protein sequence: CASSLGREREQFF.

The gene calls are TRBV2 and TRBJ2-7, with 9 nucleotides matching TRBD1. Losses at the gene ends were 5 bases for V and 4 bases for J; bases not matched to a gene: 9. The germline V gene encodes CDR1 SNHLY and CDR2 FYNNEI. The CDR3 runs 15 residues. CDR3 sequence: CASSSDRGTLYEQYF. The DNA of the CDR3 is TGTGCCAGCAGTTCGGACAGGGGAACCTTATACGAGCAGTACTTC.

The sample holds a few counts of this clone. The gene calls are TRBV11-2 and TRBJ2-7; D is possibly TRBD2 (6 bases). The CDR3 sequence is 13 residues long. V gave up 1 base and J gave up 4 bases, with 8 bases separating them. Germline V gene data show CDR1 as SGHAT and CDR2 as FQNNGV. The CDR3 nucleotides are TGTGCCAGCAGCTTAGTTGGGACTTACGAGCAGTACTTC. This translates into CASSLVGTYEQYF. Together with reference TRBV11-2 and TRBJ2-7, the CDR3 gives the full variable domain: EAGVAQSPRYKIIEKRQSVAFWCNPISGHATLYWYQQILGQGPKLLIQFQNNGVVDDSQLPKDRFSAERLKGVDSTLKIQPAKLEDSAVYLCASSLVGTYEQYFGPGTRLTVT.

The CDR3 nucleotides read TGTGCCAGCAGTCCCCCAGAGACAGGGGGCGGAGGATATGGCTACACCTTC. Protein: CASSPPETGGGGYGYTF. The V and J genes are TRBV6-6 and TRBJ1-2, with 10 bases that match TRBD1. The CDR3 spans 17 residues. The germline gives CDR1 MNHNY, CDR2 SVGAGI (reference sequence). After removal of 5 bases from V and 5 bases from J, the junction contained 14 bases not matched to a gene.

The chain recombines TRBV6-2 or TRBV6-3 with TRBJ2-1; D gene ambiguous. Trimming left V 2 bases short and J 8 bases short, with 10 bases between. The CDR3 extends over 13 amino acids. Germline CDR1 reads MNHEY; CDR2 reads SVGEGT. CDR3 bases: TGTGCCAGCAGTTACGATTTTACAGATGAGCAGTTCTTC. The encoded protein is CASSYDFTDEQFF.

The chain employs TRBV11-2 and TRBJ2-1; perhaps TRBD2 as D (6 bases). The CDR3 covers 15 residues. The ends were cut back, 3 bases at V and 7 bases at J, with 16 bases in the middle. CDR1 is SGHAT, CDR2 FQNNGV, per germline. This chain's CDR3 is CASSFGTPFGNEQFF. The CDR3 region has the DNA TGTGCCAGCAGCTTCGGGACTCCCTTCGGGAATGAGCAGTTCTTC.

The V and J genes are TRBV5-5 and TRBJ2-7; tentatively, D is TRBD2 (7 bases). Trimming stripped 6 bases from V and 7 bases from J, with 17 bases between. CDR3 length: 13 amino acids. CDR1 and CDR2 from the germline V gene are SGHKS and YYEKEE (reference sequence). CDR3 coding DNA: TGTGCCAGCATGGGGGGAGGGGGGGAGGAGCAGTACTTC. Protein sequence: CASMGGGGEEQYF.

The V gene is TRBV7-9, the J gene TRBJ2-5; 8 nucleotides align to TRBD2. Trimming at V came to 5 bases and at J to 3 bases, leaving 5 bases not matched to a gene. CDR1 is SEHNR, CDR2 FQNEAQ, per germline (reference sequence). This CDR3 has 14 residues. In DNA, the CDR3 is TGTGCCAGCAGCCCCCCAGCGGGGGAAGAGACCCAGTACTTC. Translating it yields CASSPPAGEETQYF.

The rearrangement joins TRBV11-2 to TRBJ2-5, with 11 positions matching TRBD2. Germline CDR1 is SGHAT and CDR2 is FQNNGV. CDR3 length equals 15 residues. V lost 4 bases and J lost 0; bases outside the gene matches: 1. DNA for the CDR3: TGTGCCAGCAGCTGGACTAGCGGGTACCAAGAGACCCAGTACTTC. Protein product: CASSWTSGYQETQYF.

The CDR3 DNA reads TGCGCCAGCAGTGAGTCTGACTACGAGCAGTACTTC. Protein: CASSESDYEQYF. The V and J genes are TRBV10-2 and TRBJ2-7, with unresolved D. CDR3 length: 12 residues. In germline, CDR1 is WSHSY, CDR2 SAAADI. V lost 0 bases and J lost 3, with 3 bases in between.

This clone was counted between two and nine times. The chain links TRBV29-1 to TRBJ1-4; D not resolved. This CDR3 region has 12 residues. The ends were cut back, 6 bases at V and 3 bases at J, with 8 bases in the middle. Germline V lookup: CDR1 SQVTM, CDR2 ANQGSEA. The CDR3 nucleotides read TGCAGCGTCAATGGGGCTAATGAAAAACTGTTTTTT. Translated, it gives CSVNGANEKLFF.

The CDR3 spells CASSLADGYEQYF. For the CDR3, the DNA is TGCGCCAGCAGCTTGGCCGATGGCTACGAGCAGTACTTC. J is TRBJ2-7 and V is TRBV5-1; D ambiguous. Germline loops: CDR1 SGHRS, CDR2 YFSETQ. Trimming pared 0 bases from V and 3 bases from J, leaving 7 bases between. The CDR3 extends over 13 amino acids.

The sample holds one count of this clone. V gene TRBV24-1 combines with J gene TRBJ2-1; no clear D. Germline lookup yields CDR1 KGHDR and CDR2 SFDVKD. V gave up 1 base and J gave up 9 bases, with 6 bases separating them. This CDR3 is 12 amino acids long. CDR3 protein: CATSDFLGEQFF. DNA for the CDR3: TGTGCCACCAGTGATTTCTTAGGTGAGCAGTTCTTC.

This clone was seen only once. This chain joins TRBV30 and TRBJ1-6; D is unclear. The CDR3 consists of 17 residues. CDR1 is GTSNPN and CDR2 is SVGIG in the germline V gene (reference sequence). Trimming took off 0 bases at V and 0 bases at J, with 12 bases between the two ends. The CDR3 nucleotides read TGTGCCTGGAGTGTAAGGGCCCAGAGCTCCTATAATTCACCCCTCCACTTT. This sequence encodes CAWSVRAQSSYNSPLHF.

This clone was counted many times. CDR3 sequence: CASSRIRDRGETQYF. In DNA, the CDR3 is TGTGCCAGCAGCAGAATCCGGGACAGGGGAGAGACCCAGTACTTC. The chain is built from TRBV7-6 and TRBJ2-5; 10 bases match TRBD1. The CDR3 has 15 amino acids. Germline V gene data show CDR1 as SGHVS and CDR2 as FNYEAQ. The V and J ends lost 5 bases and 4 bases, in that order; junction bases with no gene match: 7.

This clone has more than one count but fewer than ten. The chain employs TRBV5-1 and TRBJ2-3, with TRBD1 as a possible D gene (6 bases). Germline CDR1 and CDR2: SGHRS and YFSETQ. V gave up 0 bases and J gave up 0 bases, with 14 bases separating them. The CDR3 sequence is 17 residues long. CDR3 DNA: TGCGCCAGCAGCTTGGCAGGACAGAGTACTAGCACAGATACGCAGTATTTT. Translating it yields CASSLAGQSTSTDTQYF.